Below, 2 T cell receptor beta chains from the same sample are listed, as sequenced in a study of blood T cell repertoires in COVID-19. Sequenced by immunoSEQ multiplex PCR; TCRdb stores in-frame clones only, minus some. The sample consists of 250,000 or so clones, approximately 88% of them appearing once. The material sequenced was PBMCs or T cells enriched from blood (not recorded which). The receptor source for this set is a woman aged 40 to 50 with acute COVID-19.

V gene TRBV7-8 combines with J gene TRBJ2-2; TRBD1 matches 9 bases. The CDR3 length is 16 residues. V trimming: 5 bases; J trimming: 10 bases; junction bases outside the gene matches: 14. Germline V gene data show CDR1 as SGHVS and CDR2 as FQNEAQ. The DNA of the CDR3 is TGTGCCAGCAGCCCTACGACCGGGACAGGGATGGAGGAGCTGTTTTTT. This codes for CASSPTTGTGMEELFF.

The chain carries TRBV30 and TRBJ1-2; no firm D call. Germline CDR1 GTSNPN, CDR2 SVGIG (reference sequence). This CDR3 has 14 amino acids. Trimming shortened V by 2 bases and J by 4 bases, and 14 bases separated the two germline ends. The CDR3 nucleotides read TGTGCCTGGAGTAGCGGAACCTTAGGCTATGGCTACACCTTC. It encodes CAWSSGTLGYGYTF. The whole variable domain, remainder taken from reference TRBV30 and TRBJ1-2, is SQTIHQWPATLVQPVGSPLSLECTVEGTSNPNLYWYRQAAGRGLQLLFYSVGIGQISSEVPQNLSASRPQDRQFILSSKKLLLSDSGFYLCAWSSGTLGYGYTFGSGTRLTVV.